This T cell receptor (beta chain) was obtained from a study of T-cell reconstitution after alpha-beta-depleted transplantation in children. The library targeted TCRbeta and was prepared with unique molecular identifiers. TCRdb called the PCR reads again in MiXCR, with one record for every CDR3 protein. The data contain hundreds of thousands of distinct CDR3 sequences, about 16% of them singletons. This CDR3 comprises 15 residues. Trimming left V 3 bases short and J 0 bases short, with 11 bases between. V and J are TRBV12-3 or TRBV12-4 and TRBJ1-1, with a weak D call TRBD1 (5 bases). This clonotype originated in a human donor who donated a stem cell graft to a child with acute lymphoblastic leukemia. Sequences were derived from PBMCs from the stem cell graft donor, sampled from the stem cell graft. This CDR3 reads CASSFGGVMNTEAFF. CDR3 DNA sequence: TGTGCCAGCAGTTTTGGGGGAGTGATGAACACTGAAGCTTTCTTT.